One T cell receptor (beta chain) is described in this entry. Naive CD8 populations comprised CD45RO-negative cells positively selected for CCR7, excluding terminally differentiated effector memory CD45RA+ cells. TCRdb keeps only in-frame clones here, not all; method: immunoSEQ multiplex PCR. The table includes 2 million to 2.5 million clones, approximately 95% detected once. The sample comes from a study of shared clonotypes between healthy human individuals. The V gene end was trimmed by 0 bases and the J gene end by 7 bases; junction bases not matched to a gene: 9. The CDR3 spans 15 residues. From germline, CDR1 is MNHEY and CDR2 SMNVEV (reference sequence).

This receptor was obtained from a young man in good health. Sequencing used naive CD8+ T cells sorted from blood. V is TRBV27 and J is TRBJ2-7; 7 bases agree with TRBD2. CDR3 loop: CASSLSAGEKREQYF. CDR3 sequence (DNA): TGTGCCAGCAGTTTATCCGCGGGAGAAAAGAGGGAGCAGTACTTC.